Many counts were recorded for the clone carrying this T cell receptor beta chain. TCRdb reprocessed the RACE reads via MiXCR and lists one record per CDR3 protein. Altogether over 300,000 distinct CDR3 sequences are present, 4.5% to 6% being singletons, with the ten largest covering 2.5% to 3%. V shed 3 bases and J shed 0 bases, with 13 bases lying between them. The CDR3 is made up of 16 amino acids. Germline CDR1 is LGHNA and CDR2 is YNFKEQ. Noted time point: pre-sensitization, week 0. Treatment of the sample: therapeutic diphenylcyclopropenone sensitization with weekly scalp DPC. The data were taken from a study of human T cells and chemical hapten exposure.

The source is a woman aged 50 to 60 with alopecia areata. Some clones in this sample may be carry-over from other donors' samples. The material was whole blood, obtained in connection with sensitization to the hapten diphenylcyclopropenone (DPC). The J gene is TRBJ2-3, the V gene TRBV4-2; maybe TRBD2 (6 bases). As DNA, the CDR3 is TGTGCCAGCAGCCATTCCCGGACTAAAAGCACAGATACGCAGTATTTT. It codes for CASSHSRTKSTDTQYF.